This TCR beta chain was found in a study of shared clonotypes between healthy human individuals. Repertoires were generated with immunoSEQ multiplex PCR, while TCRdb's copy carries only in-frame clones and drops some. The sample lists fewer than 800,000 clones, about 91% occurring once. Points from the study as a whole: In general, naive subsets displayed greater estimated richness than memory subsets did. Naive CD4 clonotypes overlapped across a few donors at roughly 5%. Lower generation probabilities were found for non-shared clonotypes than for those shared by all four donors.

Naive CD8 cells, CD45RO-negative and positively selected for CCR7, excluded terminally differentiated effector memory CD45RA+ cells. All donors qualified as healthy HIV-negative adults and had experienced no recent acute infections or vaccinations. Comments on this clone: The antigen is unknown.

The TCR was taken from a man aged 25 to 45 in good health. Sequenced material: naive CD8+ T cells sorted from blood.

The CDR3: CASSLLSKDRGHTEAFF. The DNA for the CDR3 is TGTGCCAGCAGTTTACTCAGTAAGGACAGGGGTCACACTGAAGCTTTCTTT. The chain has TRBV27 and TRBJ1-1; 9 positions agree with TRBD1. The V segment lost 2 bases and the J segment 3 bases; nucleotides outside the gene matches: 10. This CDR3 is built from 17 residues. The germline CDR1 and CDR2 sequences are MNHEY and SMNVEV (reference sequence).